The rows below give T cell receptor beta chains drawn from one sample of a study of blood T cell repertoires in COVID-19. Libraries were prepared by immunoSEQ multiplex PCR; TCRdb keeps only in-frame clonotypes and omits some of them. The profile shows over 70,000 clones, approximately 83% of them singletons. The sequenced sample consisted of peripheral blood. Source of these receptors: a man aged 25-45 years with COVID-19, enrolled during active disease. Both conserved end residues are part of each CDR3. D genes are given only for firm matches. Size is omitted from some rows. Given values are once, few, many or a class for expanded clones.

D: -; J: TRBJ1-1; size: once; V: TRBV30; CDR3: CAWSVRDNKAFF; DNA: TGTGCCTGGAGTGTAAGGGACAACAAAGCTTTCTTT
D: TRBD2; J: TRBJ2-7; size: few; V: TRBV30; CDR3: CAWSVSGLVRYYEQYF; DNA: TGTGCCTGGAGTGTATCGGGACTAGTCCGATACTACGAGCAGTACTTC
D: -; J: TRBJ2-5; size: -; V: TRBV3-1/TRBV3-2; CDR3: CASSQQGSETQYF; DNA: TGTGCCAGCAGCCAACAGGGGTCAGAGACCCAGTACTTC
D: -; J: TRBJ1-2; size: -; V: TRBV28; CDR3: CASMVHGDNYGYTF; DNA: TGTGCCAGCATGGTCCACGGTGATAACTATGGCTACACCTTC
D: -; J: TRBJ1-5; size: -; V: TRBV2; CDR3: CASSGPGQGDDQPQHF; DNA: TGTGCCAGCAGTGGACCGGGACAAGGAGACGATCAGCCCCAGCATTTT
D: -; J: TRBJ2-1; size: -; V: TRBV12-3/TRBV12-4; CDR3: CASSSNYGNEQFF; DNA: TGTGCCAGCAGTAGCAACTACGGCAATGAGCAGTTCTTC
D: TRBD1; J: TRBJ1-3; size: -; V: TRBV5-1; CDR3: CASSPGWAGGVGPGNTIYF; DNA: TGCGCCAGCAGCCCCGGTTGGGCAGGGGGCGTCGGGCCTGGAAACACCATATATTTT
D: TRBD1; J: TRBJ1-1; size: few; V: TRBV3-1/TRBV3-2; CDR3: CASSRVPGQGTARGMNTEAFF; DNA: TGTGCCAGCAGCCGGGTCCCGGGACAGGGTACGGCGCGGGGAATGAACACTGAAGCTTTCTTT
D: -; J: TRBJ1-1; size: -; V: TRBV18; CDR3: CASSASGGTEAFF; DNA: TGTGCCAGCTCAGCCTCAGGTGGTACTGAAGCTTTCTTT
D: -; J: TRBJ1-1; size: -; V: TRBV7-9; CDR3: CASSHRVSEAFF; DNA: TGTGCCAGCAGCCACAGGGTCTCTGAAGCTTTCTTT
D: -; J: TRBJ2-2; size: -; V: TRBV6-5; CDR3: CASSYNPISPGELFF; DNA: TGTGCCAGCAGTTATAACCCCATAAGCCCCGGGGAGCTGTTTTTT
D: -; J: TRBJ1-5; size: -; V: TRBV6-5; CDR3: CAGRRGNQPQHF; DNA: TGTGCCGGTCGCCGGGGCAATCAGCCCCAGCATTTT
D: TRBD1; J: TRBJ1-1; size: few; V: TRBV7-2; CDR3: CASAEQGAKSTEAFF; DNA: TGTGCCAGCGCGGAACAGGGGGCGAAATCAACTGAAGCTTTCTTT
D: -; J: TRBJ2-3; size: -; V: TRBV7-9; CDR3: CASSLAATDTQYF; DNA: TGTGCCAGCAGCTTAGCAGCGACAGATACGCAGTATTTT
D: TRBD2; J: TRBJ2-5; size: -; V: TRBV5-1; CDR3: CASRTRTSGNFRKETQYF; DNA: TGCGCCAGCAGGACGAGGACTAGCGGGAATTTTCGCAAGGAGACCCAGTACTTC
D: TRBD2; J: TRBJ2-2; size: few; V: TRBV6-4; CDR3: CASSGTSGSANTGELFF; DNA: TGTGCCAGCAGTGGGACTAGCGGGAGCGCGAACACCGGGGAGCTGTTTTTT